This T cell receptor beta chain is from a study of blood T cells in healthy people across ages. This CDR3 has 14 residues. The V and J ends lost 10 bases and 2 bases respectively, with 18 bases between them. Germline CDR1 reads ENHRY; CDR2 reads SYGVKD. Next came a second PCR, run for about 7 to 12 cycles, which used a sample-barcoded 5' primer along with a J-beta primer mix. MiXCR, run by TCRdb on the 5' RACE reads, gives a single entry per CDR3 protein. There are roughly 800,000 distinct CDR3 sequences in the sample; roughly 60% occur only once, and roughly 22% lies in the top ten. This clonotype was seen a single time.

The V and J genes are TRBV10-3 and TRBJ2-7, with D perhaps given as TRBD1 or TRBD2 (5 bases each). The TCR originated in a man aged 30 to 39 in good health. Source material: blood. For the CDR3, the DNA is TGTGCCACGGGGCCTTCGGGGACCCCCTACGAGCAGTACTTC. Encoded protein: CATGPSGTPYEQYF.